The following is a T cell receptor (beta chain) sequence with its context. The antigen is not known. These data originate in a study of cytomegalovirus exposure and HLA in healthy donors. Germline loops: CDR1 MGHRA, CDR2 YSYEKL. V was clipped by 3 bases and J by 6 bases; unmatched bases: 9. This CDR3 contains 16 residues. General study points: The study recorded 150 to 200 TCR beta chains that were cytomegalovirus-associated. DRB1 had the most TCR associations and HLA-C the fewest, a later analysis found, with rates varying by HLA locus. An assumption of roughly uniform sequencing depth across donors underlay the presence/absence analyses.

Primers included in the PCR were 60 Vbeta and 13 Jbeta primers. Profiled with immunoSEQ multiplex PCR; TCRdb holds only in-frame clones, not every one. The sample lists about 160,000 clones; about 65% were seen once. The chain couples TRBV4-1 to TRBJ2-3; 10 bases are a match to TRBD1. The specimen was PBMCs. The source is a man in his forties or fifties in good health and CMV-seropositive. The CDR3 spells CASSQFVRTGGDTQYF. CDR3 sequence (DNA): TGCGCCAGCAGCCAGTTCGTGAGGACAGGGGGTGATACGCAGTATTTT.